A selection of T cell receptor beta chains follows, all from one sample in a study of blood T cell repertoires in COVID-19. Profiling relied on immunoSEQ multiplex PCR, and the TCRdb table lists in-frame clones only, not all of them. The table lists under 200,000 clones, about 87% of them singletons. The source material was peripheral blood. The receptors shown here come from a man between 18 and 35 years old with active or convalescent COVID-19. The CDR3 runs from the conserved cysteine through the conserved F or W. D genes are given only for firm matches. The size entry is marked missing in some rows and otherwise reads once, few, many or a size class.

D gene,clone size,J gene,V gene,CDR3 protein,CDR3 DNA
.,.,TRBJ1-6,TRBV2,CASSETIAGNSPLHF,TGTGCCAGCAGTGAGACTATTGCTGGTAATTCACCCCTCCACTTT
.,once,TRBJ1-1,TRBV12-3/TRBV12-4,CASSPLLEAFF,TGTGCCAGCAGTCCATTACTTGAAGCTTTCTTT
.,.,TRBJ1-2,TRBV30,CAWSLRTNYGYTF,TGTGCCTGGAGCCTGAGGACTAACTATGGCTACACCTTC
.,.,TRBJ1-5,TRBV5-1,CASSLGSGSNQPQHF,TGCGCCAGCAGCTTGGGATCGGGTAGCAATCAGCCCCAGCATTTT
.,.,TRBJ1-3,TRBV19,CASSLEGVSGNTIYF,TGTGCCAGTAGTCTCGAGGGGGTCTCTGGAAACACCATATATTTT
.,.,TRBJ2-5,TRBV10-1,CASSESSAVLQYF,TGCGCCAGCAGTGAGTCGTCTGCGGTGCTCCAGTACTTC
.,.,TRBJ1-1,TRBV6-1,CASSEGSSYTEAFF,TGTGCCAGCAGTGAAGGCAGTTCTTACACTGAAGCTTTCTTT
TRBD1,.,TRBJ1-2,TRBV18,CASSLQRTGEGYTF,TGTGCCAGCTCACTCCAACGGACAGGGGAGGGCTACACCTTC
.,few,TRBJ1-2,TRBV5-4,CASSPISYGYTF,TGTGCCAGCAGCCCTATTAGCTATGGCTACACCTTC
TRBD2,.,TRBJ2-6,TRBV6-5,CASSYGGGTGANVLTF,TGTGCCAGCAGTTACGGGGGGGGAACCGGGGCCAACGTCCTGACTTTC
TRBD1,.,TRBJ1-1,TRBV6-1,CASSEDRGTVDLTFF,TGTGCCAGCAGTGAGGACAGGGGTACTGTTGATTTAACTTTCTTT
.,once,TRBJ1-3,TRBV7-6,CASSLGTGSGNTIYF,TGTGCCAGCAGCTTAGGAACAGGCTCTGGAAACACCATATATTTT
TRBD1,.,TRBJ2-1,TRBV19,CASSMDRPWSNEQFF,TGTGCCAGTAGTATGGACAGGCCCTGGTCCAATGAGCAGTTCTTC
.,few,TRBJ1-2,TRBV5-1,CASSLAQTGNYGYTF,TGCGCCAGCAGCTTGGCCCAGACAGGAAACTATGGCTACACCTTC
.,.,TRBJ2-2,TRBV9,CASSVGQPGTGELFF,TGTGCCAGCAGCGTTGGACAGCCTGGCACCGGGGAGCTGTTTTTT
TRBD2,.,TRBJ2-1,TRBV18,CASSSEGLAGYEQFF,TGTGCCAGCTCCTCAGAAGGACTAGCGGGGTACGAGCAGTTCTTC
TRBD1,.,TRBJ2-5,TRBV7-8,CATNERGRKPQETQYF,TGTGCCACCAACGAGAGGGGGCGAAAACCCCAAGAGACCCAGTACTTC
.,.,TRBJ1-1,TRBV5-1,CASSPWLGGTEAFF,TGCGCCAGCAGCCCTTGGTTAGGAGGGACTGAAGCTTTCTTT
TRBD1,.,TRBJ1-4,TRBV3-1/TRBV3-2,CASSPPAGTGGLGNEKLFF,TGTGCCAGCAGCCCACCGGCCGGGACAGGGGGTTTAGGTAATGAAAAACTGTTTTTT
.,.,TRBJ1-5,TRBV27,CASSYSANQPQHF,TGTGCCAGCAGTTACTCAGCGAATCAGCCCCAGCATTTT